This T cell receptor (beta chain) was sequenced for a study of blood T cell repertoires in COVID-19. Study-wide background: The recovered donors of Cohort 3 showed two negative PCRs, clearance, or symptom resolution. The United States, Italy and Spain supplied acute and convalescent COVID-19 samples.

The length of the CDR3 is 14 residues. Germline values: CDR1 ENHRY, CDR2 SYGVKD. Trimming took 3 bases from V and 4 from J, leaving 10 bases between them. Assay used: immunoSEQ multiplex PCR; TCRdb lists only in-frame clones, some missing. Altogether about 170,000 clones are present, roughly 85% being singletons, with the ten largest covering about 20%. The gene calls are TRBV10-3 and TRBJ1-3, with D uncertain. The sequenced material came from PBMCs or T cells enriched from blood (not recorded which). The TCR sequence derives from an older woman in a cohort exposed to, infected with or recovered from COVID-19 (not recorded which). The CDR3 DNA reads as TGTGCCATCAGTGATCTCTTGCAGGGAAACACCATATATTTT. It translates to CAISDLLQGNTIYF.